This TCR beta chain emerged from a study of blood T cell repertoires in COVID-19. Background on the study: From T cells, B-cell-depleted T cells, or PBMCs came the material, which was cDNA or gDNA.

Seattle researchers signed up patients amid active infection and tracked them longitudinally. In the original processing: Amplified reference gene primers provided the basis for estimating nucleated cell counts. Only in-frame clones appear in the TCRdb table, and some are missing; sequencing was by immunoSEQ multiplex PCR. Clonal size and the V and J genes are those of that table, whereas D and trimming came from the DNA. Of approximately 530,000 clones in the sample, 85% to 90% were seen once. The sample holds a few counts of this clone. Germline V gene lookup returns CDR1 SEHNR and CDR2 FQNEAQ (reference sequence). The CDR3 has 14 residues. V gave up 4 bases and J gave up 6 bases; unmatched junction bases: 9.

This chain links TRBV7-9 with TRBJ2-7, with TRBD1 matching 7 bases. This TCR was sampled from a woman between 50 and 59 years old with COVID-19, enrolled during active disease. Material for sequencing was peripheral blood. CDR3 DNA sequence: TGTGCCAGCAGCTCCACCTCCCCAGGGGGCGAGCAGTACTTC. It codes for CASSSTSPGGEQYF.